One T cell receptor (beta chain) is described in this entry. What it binds is unknown. This sample was taken from a study of cytomegalovirus exposure and HLA in healthy donors. Study findings and constraints: While the bulk of TCR sequences proved rare, some public TCRs turned up in many donors. It was reportedly the case that the classifier diagnosed cytomegalovirus status with high specificity and sensitivity. In vitro confirmation showed three CMV-associated chains to be CMV antigen specific. Altogether, about 160 TCR beta chains were recorded as cytomegalovirus-associated.

TCRdb's table, derived via immunoSEQ multiplex PCR, lists solely in-frame clones and lacks some. The sample comprises under 250,000 clones, about 81% of which are singletons, and 1% to 1.5% rests with the top ten. V gave up 0 bases and J gave up 0 bases, with 6 bases separating them. Germline V CDR1 and CDR2: LNHNV, YYDKDF (reference sequence). The CDR3 spans 16 residues. The sample taken for sequencing was PBMCs. The TCR was taken from a woman younger than 45 in good health and CMV-seronegative. The rearrangement links TRBV15 to TRBJ2-6, with a possible D match to TRBD1 (5 bases). The CDR3 DNA reads TGTGCCACCAGCAGAGACAGGGACTCTGGGGCCAACGTCCTGACTTTC. It encodes CATSRDRDSGANVLTF.